This T cell receptor beta chain stems from a study of cytomegalovirus exposure and HLA in healthy donors. There were likely unrecorded immune exposures, though donors were nominally healthy when sampled. V lost 7 bases and J 6 bases, leaving 15 bases between the germline ends. The CDR3 extends over 13 amino acids. CDR1 MRHNA and CDR2 SNTAGT come from the germline V gene. This clone was observed a few times. PCR amplification relied on 60 Vbeta primers (plus 13 Jbeta primers). The protocol was immunoSEQ multiplex PCR, while the TCRdb copy is restricted to in-frame clones and leaves out a portion. The sample includes some 130,000 clones, 70% to 80% of them seen just once.

Sequencing used PBMCs. This clonotype was sampled from a woman aged 55-70 years in good health and CMV-seronegative. V and J are TRBV6-4 and TRBJ1-1; TRBD1 is a possible D gene (5 bases). The CDR3 region is CASKGGGTAEAFF. CDR3 bases: TGTGCCAGCAAAGGCGGGGGGACCGCTGAAGCTTTCTTT.